The rows below give T cell receptor beta chains drawn from one sample of a study of blood T cell repertoires in COVID-19. Sequencing used immunoSEQ multiplex PCR; TCRdb keeps in-frame clones, though not all of them. The profile shows more than 70,000 clones, roughly 86% of them singletons. The specimen sequenced was peripheral blood. These receptor sequences come from a man aged 50 to 60 with active or convalescent COVID-19. Both conserved end residues are part of each CDR3.

j_call v_call cdr3_aa
TRBJ2-1 TRBV5-1 CASSLAGGQGDNEQFF
TRBJ2-2 TRBV3-1/TRBV3-2 CASSYTGATNTGELFF
TRBJ2-2 TRBV10-3 CAISPGQVGDGELFF
TRBJ1-5 TRBV6-2/TRBV6-3 CASSYRRQPQHF
TRBJ2-3 TRBV5-6 CASSPGTSVGTDTQYF
TRBJ2-1 TRBV3-1/TRBV3-2 CASSNRVNEQFF
TRBJ1-3 TRBV5-6 CASSGGPASIYF
TRBJ2-3 TRBV14 CASSQDRLAGATGGTDTQYF
TRBJ1-6 TRBV7-6 CASSLQGEVSSPLHF
TRBJ2-2 TRBV6-1 CASSVSTSGVTGGELFF
TRBJ1-1 TRBV7-9 CASTQSGGTEAFF
TRBJ2-5 TRBV7-7 CASGPGQGKQTQYF
TRBJ1-5 TRBV27 CASSPGTGNQPQHF
TRBJ1-6 TRBV7-9 CASSLQEGASPLHF
TRBJ2-5 TRBV5-1 CASSSGQTQETQYF
TRBJ1-3 TRBV4-2 CASSQDLGSSGNTIYF
TRBJ1-6 TRBV7-8 CASSQAGQGVGRFSPLHF
TRBJ1-2 TRBV28 CASSLPNQGQGSVGYTF
TRBJ2-2 TRBV25-1 CASSDWTNTGELFF
TRBJ2-3 TRBV29-1 CSVVLAGGPGGTQYF
TRBJ1-4 TRBV15 CATSRVAGRANEKLFF
TRBJ1-2 TRBV14 CASSQQGAGGYTF
TRBJ1-4 TRBV11-2 CASSFLGQGKNEKLFF
TRBJ1-3 TRBV30 CAWSVNWSGGGNTIYF
TRBJ2-3 TRBV30 CAWSEQGAPADTQYF
TRBJ2-3 TRBV5-1 CASRMGYRTGETDTQYF
TRBJ1-2 TRBV12-3/TRBV12-4 CASSLRGTGGYTF
TRBJ2-1 TRBV2 CATTGGGSYNEQFF
TRBJ1-6 TRBV28 CASSLFGRGNSPLHF
TRBJ2-1 TRBV7-9 CASPRLADEQFF
TRBJ1-2 TRBV20-1 CSASDPTGYGYTF
TRBJ1-2 TRBV6-5 CASSYRDSTNYGYTF
TRBJ2-3 TRBV28 CASSLGLAGGSTDTQYF
TRBJ2-1 TRBV10-1 CASSEDTFNEQFF
TRBJ2-1 TRBV29-1 CSVVNYYNEQFF
TRBJ1-1 TRBV5-1 CASSLRQGNTEAFF
TRBJ2-7 TRBV27 CASSLGGDEQYF
TRBJ1-4 TRBV11-2 CASSWTRGNEKLFF
TRBJ1-1 TRBV7-2 CASSYRDGDTEAFF
TRBJ2-3 TRBV19 CASEAGAGGPADTQYF
TRBJ1-5 TRBV6-1 CASSEDLTGFDQPQHF
TRBJ1-6 TRBV27 CASPAYFYNSPLHF
TRBJ2-1 TRBV28 CASSGGGVQNEQFF
TRBJ2-7 TRBV7-9 CASSLRTSYEQYF
TRBJ2-1 TRBV10-3 CAISRQGSSYNEQFF